This note documents a single T cell receptor (beta chain) sequence. The V gene's germline CDR1 is SEHNR and CDR2 FQNEAQ (reference sequence). The CDR3 loop spans 18 amino acids. The CD45RO-CCR7+CD27+CD95- phenotype denoted naive CD8+ T cells. The libraries of TRB cDNA were prepared using 5' RACE with UMI labels. TCRdb re-called the 5' RACE reads; one entry per CDR3 protein, DNA not given. The sample holds around 92,000 distinct CDR3 sequences. The data derive from a study of CXCR3-negative and CXCR3-positive naive CD8 T cells. Input material: naive CXCR3- CD8+ T cells from blood. Subset reported: CD45RO-CCR7+CD27+CD95- naive CD8+ T cells lacking CXCR3 (TNR3-). The source is a human donor in good health. Some clones in this sample may be carry-over from other donors' samples. The chain is built from TRBV7-9 and TRBJ2-1; lacking DNA, the TRBD1 call made by TCRdb goes unchecked. This CDR3 reads CASSPSLTGGSSYNEQFF.